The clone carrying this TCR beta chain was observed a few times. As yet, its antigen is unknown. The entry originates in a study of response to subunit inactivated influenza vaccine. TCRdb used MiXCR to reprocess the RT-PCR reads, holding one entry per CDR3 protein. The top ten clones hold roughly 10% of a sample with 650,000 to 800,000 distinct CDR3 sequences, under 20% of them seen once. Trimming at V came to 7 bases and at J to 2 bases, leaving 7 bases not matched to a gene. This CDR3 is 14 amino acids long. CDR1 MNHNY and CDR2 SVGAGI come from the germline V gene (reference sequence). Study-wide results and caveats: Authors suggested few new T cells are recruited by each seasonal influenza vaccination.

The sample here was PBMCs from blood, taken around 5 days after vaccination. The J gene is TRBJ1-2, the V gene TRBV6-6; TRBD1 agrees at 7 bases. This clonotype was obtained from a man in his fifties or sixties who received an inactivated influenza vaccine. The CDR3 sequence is CASTPGTVNYGYTF. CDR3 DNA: TGTGCCAGCACTCCCGGGACAGTAAACTATGGCTACACCTTC.